This T cell receptor (beta chain) was captured by sequencing in a study of blood T cell repertoires in COVID-19 (dated by TCRdb to the early 2020s). As for the study more broadly: Samples covering the acute and convalescent phases of COVID-19 were provided by collaborators in the United States, Italy and Spain. The material from the prospective study consisted of cDNA or gDNA derived from T cells, B-cell-depleted T cells, or PBMCs. Subjects who had been exposed to COVID-19, were actively infected with it, or had recovered from it provided the deeply sampled blood TCRbeta repertoires that made up the dataset. The repertoires were made available in a free public database intended to serve as a resource for research on the immune response to SARS-CoV-2. Samples came from the ongoing ImmuneRACE study (first 160 participants) plus 1,254 subjects from 6 global collaborators. Nearly every sample came with metadata listing a de-identified subject ID, COVID-19 status, age in years and sex. Where HLA class I and class II types were available, the types were taken from metadata supplied by the sample provider, not from assay-based typing. General study outcomes and caveats: The amount of clinical and demographic metadata varied by source and participant and was provided uncurated.

Turning to this clone: What antigen it recognizes has not been identified. The sample holds no much larger clone one base away, and base qualities are not on file.

The immunoSEQ Assay, a bias-controlled multiplex PCR, was used to amplify TCRbeta CDR3 regions from genomic DNA. The authors' pipeline ran thus. Nucleated cell counts per sample were estimated from amplification of reference gene primers within the assay. To quantify the absolute abundance of each unique TCRbeta CDR3 rearrangement, sequence reads were collapsed and filtered. For each sample, productive Simpson clonality was calculated by taking the square root of Simpson's diversity index across productive rearrangements. What TCRdb holds here is the immuneACCESS table cut down to in-frame rearrangements. Part of the clones is not present; checked against another copy, under half of the missing clones reflect an unresolved V gene, and the others are unexplained. V and J calls and clone size come straight from that table; D and trimming were deduced from the DNA. This sample lists nearly 100,000 clones; approximately 84% were detected once. The ten top clones hold 15% to 20% of the sample.

Whole blood was collected in K2EDTA tubes by collaborating institutions according to the institutions' own protocols. For TCRbeta analysis, collaborators shipped samples in one of three forms: frozen whole blood, isolated PBMCs, or DNA extracted from either of those sample types. This TCR was sampled from an older woman with acute or convalescent COVID-19. What was sequenced was peripheral blood.

The DNA reads TGTGCCAGCAGTCCCCAAGGGGCATCGAACACCGGGGAGCTGTTTTTT. Translation gives CASSPQGASNTGELFF. In this chain, TRBV28 is recombined with TRBJ2-2, with a weak D call of TRBD1 (5 bases match). The germline V gene encodes CDR1 MDHEN and CDR2 SYDVKM. V sheds 5 bases and J sheds 0 bases, leaving 13 bases between their ends. The CDR3 has 16 amino acids, counting the end cysteine and phenylalanine. The sequence is cut down to CDR3 DNA, 48 bases in frame from base 1.